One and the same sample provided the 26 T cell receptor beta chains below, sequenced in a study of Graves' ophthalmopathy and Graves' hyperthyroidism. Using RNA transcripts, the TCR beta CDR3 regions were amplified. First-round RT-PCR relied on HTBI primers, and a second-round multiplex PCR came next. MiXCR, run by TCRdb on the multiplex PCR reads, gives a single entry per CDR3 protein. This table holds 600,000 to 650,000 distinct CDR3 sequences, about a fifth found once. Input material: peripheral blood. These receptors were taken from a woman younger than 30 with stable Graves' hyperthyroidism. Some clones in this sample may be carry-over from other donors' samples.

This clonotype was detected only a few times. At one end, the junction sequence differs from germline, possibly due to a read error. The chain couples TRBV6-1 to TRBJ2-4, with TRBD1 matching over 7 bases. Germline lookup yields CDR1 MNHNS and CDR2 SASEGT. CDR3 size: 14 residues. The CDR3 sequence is CASIAGQVKNIKYF. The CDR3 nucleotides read TGTGCCAGCATCGCAGGACAGGTCAAAAACATTAAGTACTTC.

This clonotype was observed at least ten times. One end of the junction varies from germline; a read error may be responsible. CDR3 amino acids: CSARVLEGGIKYF. CDR3 coding DNA: TGCAGTGCTAGGGTCTTGGAAGGGGGCATTAAGTACTTC. The genes are TRBV20-1 and TRBJ2-4; 7 nucleotides align to TRBD1. Germline V gene sequence: CDR1 DFQATT, CDR2 SNEGSKA (reference sequence). The CDR3 is 13 residues long.

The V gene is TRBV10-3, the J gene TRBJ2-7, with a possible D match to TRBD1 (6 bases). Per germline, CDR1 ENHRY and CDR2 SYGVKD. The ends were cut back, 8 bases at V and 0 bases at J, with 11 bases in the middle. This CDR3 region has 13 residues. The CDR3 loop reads CAIRVQGSYEQYF. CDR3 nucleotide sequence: TGTGCCATCCGGGTACAGGGCTCCTACGAGCAGTACTTC.

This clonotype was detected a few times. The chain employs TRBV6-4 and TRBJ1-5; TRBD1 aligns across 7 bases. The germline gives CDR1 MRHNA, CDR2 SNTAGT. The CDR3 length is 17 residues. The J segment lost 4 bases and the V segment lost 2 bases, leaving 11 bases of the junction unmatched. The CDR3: CASSDEYDRVGNQPQHF. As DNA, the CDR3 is TGTGCCAGCAGTGACGAATATGACAGGGTAGGGAATCAGCCCCAGCATTTT.

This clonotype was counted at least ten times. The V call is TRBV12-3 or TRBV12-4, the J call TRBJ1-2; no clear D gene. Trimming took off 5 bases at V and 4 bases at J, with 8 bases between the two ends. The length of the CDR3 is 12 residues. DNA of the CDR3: TGTGCCAGCAGTACCCATGGCTATGGCTACACCTTC. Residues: CASSTHGYGYTF.

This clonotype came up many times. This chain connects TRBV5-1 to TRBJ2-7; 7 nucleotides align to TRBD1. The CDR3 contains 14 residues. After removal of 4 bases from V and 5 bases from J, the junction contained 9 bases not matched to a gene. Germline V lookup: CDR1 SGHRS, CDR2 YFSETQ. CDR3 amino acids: CASSASGQDDEQYF. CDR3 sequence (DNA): TGCGCCAGCAGCGCCTCAGGACAGGACGACGAGCAGTACTTC.

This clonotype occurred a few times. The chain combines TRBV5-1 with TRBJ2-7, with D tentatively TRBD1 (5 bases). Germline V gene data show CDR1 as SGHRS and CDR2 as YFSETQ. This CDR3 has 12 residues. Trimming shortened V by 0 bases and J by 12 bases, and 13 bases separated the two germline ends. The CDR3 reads CASSLGQGNWYF. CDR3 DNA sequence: TGCGCCAGCAGCTTGGGGCAGGGCAATTGGTACTTC. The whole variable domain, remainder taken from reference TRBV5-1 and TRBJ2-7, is KAGVTQTPRYLIKTRGQQVTLSCSPISGHRSVSWYQQTPGQGLQFLFEYFSETQRNKGNFPGRFSGRQFSNSRSEMNVSTLELGDSALYLCASSLGQGNWYFGPGTRLTVT.

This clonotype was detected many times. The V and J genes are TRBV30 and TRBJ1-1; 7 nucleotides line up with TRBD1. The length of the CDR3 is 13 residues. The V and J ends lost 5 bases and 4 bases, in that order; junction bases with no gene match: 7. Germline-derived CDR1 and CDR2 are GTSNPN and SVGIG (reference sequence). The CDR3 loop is CAWCYRGSTEAFF. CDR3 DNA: TGTGCCTGGTGCTACAGGGGCTCCACTGAAGCTTTCTTT.

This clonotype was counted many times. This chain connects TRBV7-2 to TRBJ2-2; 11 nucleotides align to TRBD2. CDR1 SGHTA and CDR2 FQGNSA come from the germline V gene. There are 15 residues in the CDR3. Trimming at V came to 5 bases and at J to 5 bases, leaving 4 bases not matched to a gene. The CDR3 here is CASSPTSGSTGELFF. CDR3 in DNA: TGTGCCAGCAGCCCAACTAGCGGGAGTACCGGGGAGCTGTTTTTT.

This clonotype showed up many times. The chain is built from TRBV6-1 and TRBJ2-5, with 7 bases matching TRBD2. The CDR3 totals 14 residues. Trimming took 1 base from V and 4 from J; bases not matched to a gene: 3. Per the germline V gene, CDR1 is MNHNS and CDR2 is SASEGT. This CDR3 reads CASSEGSGAETQYF. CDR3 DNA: TGTGCCAGCAGTGAAGGAAGCGGGGCAGAGACCCAGTACTTC.

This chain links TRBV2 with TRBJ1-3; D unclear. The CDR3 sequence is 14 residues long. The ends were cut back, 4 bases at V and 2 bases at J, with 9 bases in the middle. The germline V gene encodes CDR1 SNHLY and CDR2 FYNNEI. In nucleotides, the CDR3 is TGTGCCAGCAGTGGGGTGCAAACTGGAAACACCATATATTTT. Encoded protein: CASSGVQTGNTIYF.

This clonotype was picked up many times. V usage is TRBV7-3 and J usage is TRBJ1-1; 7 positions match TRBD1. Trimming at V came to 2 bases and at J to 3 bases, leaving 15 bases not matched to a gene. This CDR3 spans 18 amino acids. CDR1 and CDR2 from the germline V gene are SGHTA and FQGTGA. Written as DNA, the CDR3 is TGTGCCAGCAGCTTACGGCGGATAGGGGGCGCTGGGTACACTGAAGCTTTCTTT. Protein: CASSLRRIGGAGYTEAFF.

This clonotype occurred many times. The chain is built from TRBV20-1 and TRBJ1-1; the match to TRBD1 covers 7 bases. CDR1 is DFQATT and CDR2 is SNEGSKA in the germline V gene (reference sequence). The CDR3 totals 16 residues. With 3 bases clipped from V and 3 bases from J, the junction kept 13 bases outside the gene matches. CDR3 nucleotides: TGCAGTGCTAGCCAAGGACAGGCAGCACAGGACACTGAAGCTTTCTTT. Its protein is CSASQGQAAQDTEAFF.

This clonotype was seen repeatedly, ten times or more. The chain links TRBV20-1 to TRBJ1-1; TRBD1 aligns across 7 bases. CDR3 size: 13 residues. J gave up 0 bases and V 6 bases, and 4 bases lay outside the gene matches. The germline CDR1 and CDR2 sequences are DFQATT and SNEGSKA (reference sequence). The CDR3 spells CSAKGQLNTEAFF. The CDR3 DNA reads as TGCAGTGCCAAGGGACAGCTGAACACTGAAGCTTTCTTT.

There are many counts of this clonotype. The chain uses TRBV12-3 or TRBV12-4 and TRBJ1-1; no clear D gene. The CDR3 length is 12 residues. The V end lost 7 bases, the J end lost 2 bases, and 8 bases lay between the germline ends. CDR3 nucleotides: TGTGCCAGCACCTGGGCTAACACTGAAGCTTTCTTT. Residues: CASTWANTEAFF.

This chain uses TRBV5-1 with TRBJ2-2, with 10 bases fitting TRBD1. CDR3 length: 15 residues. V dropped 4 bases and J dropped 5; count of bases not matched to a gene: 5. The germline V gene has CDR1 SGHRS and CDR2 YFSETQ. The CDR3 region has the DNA TGCGCCAGCAGCCAAGGGACAGGGGCTACCGGGGAGCTGTTTTTT. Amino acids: CASSQGTGATGELFF.

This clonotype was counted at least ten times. In nucleotides, the CDR3 is TGTGCCAGCAGTTTGTCGGGCAAAGGTGATCAGCCCCAGCATTTT. Translating it yields CASSLSGKGDQPQHF. This chain connects TRBV28 to TRBJ1-5; D not resolved. The CDR3 sequence is 15 residues long. V shed 3 bases and J shed 5 bases, with 14 bases lying between them. Germline CDR1 MDHEN, CDR2 SYDVKM.

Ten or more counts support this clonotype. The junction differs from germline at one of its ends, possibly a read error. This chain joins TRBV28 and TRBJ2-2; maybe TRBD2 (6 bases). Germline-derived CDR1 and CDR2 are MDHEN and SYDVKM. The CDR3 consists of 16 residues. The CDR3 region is CASSLVGEASTGELFF. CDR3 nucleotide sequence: TGTGCCAGCAGTTTGGTTGGGGAGGCGAGCACCGGAGAGCTGTTTTTT.

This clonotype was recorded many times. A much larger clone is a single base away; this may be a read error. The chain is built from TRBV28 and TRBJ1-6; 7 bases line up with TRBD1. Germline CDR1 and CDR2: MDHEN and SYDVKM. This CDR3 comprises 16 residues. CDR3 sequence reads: CASSEQKTGYNSHLHF. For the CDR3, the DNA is TGTGCCAGCAGTGAGCAGAAGACAGGGTATAATTCACACCTCCACTTT.

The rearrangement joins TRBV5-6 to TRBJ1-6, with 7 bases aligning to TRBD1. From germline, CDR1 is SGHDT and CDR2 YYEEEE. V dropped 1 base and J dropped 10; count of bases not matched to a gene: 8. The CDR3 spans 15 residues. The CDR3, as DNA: TGTGCCAGCAGCTTGCGTCCAGGGGGAATGTCACCCCTCCACTTT. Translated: CASSLRPGGMSPLHF.

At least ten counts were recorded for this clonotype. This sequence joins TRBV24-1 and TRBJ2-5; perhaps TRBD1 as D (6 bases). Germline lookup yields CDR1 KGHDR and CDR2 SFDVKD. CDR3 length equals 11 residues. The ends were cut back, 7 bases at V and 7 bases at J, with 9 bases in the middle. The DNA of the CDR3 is TGTGCCACCAGCTTAGGGGGGACCCAGTACTTC. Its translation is CATSLGGTQYF.

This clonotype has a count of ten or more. In DNA form, the CDR3 reads TGCGCCAGCAGCCGAGGACAGGGCAGGACTGAAGCTTTCTTT. Residues: CASSRGQGRTEAFF. The chain combines TRBV4-1 with TRBJ1-1; 8 positions match TRBD1. The germline V gene has CDR1 MGHRA and CDR2 YSYEKL. This CDR3 region has 14 residues. Losses at the gene ends were 4 bases for V and 5 bases for J; bases not matched to a gene: 6.

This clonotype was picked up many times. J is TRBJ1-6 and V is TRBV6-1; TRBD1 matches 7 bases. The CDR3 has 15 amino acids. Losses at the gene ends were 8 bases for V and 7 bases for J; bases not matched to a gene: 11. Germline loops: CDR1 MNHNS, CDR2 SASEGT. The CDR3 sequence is CASSPTGTANSPLHF. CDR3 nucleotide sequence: TGTGCCAGCTCACCGACCGGGACAGCAAATTCACCCCTCCACTTT.

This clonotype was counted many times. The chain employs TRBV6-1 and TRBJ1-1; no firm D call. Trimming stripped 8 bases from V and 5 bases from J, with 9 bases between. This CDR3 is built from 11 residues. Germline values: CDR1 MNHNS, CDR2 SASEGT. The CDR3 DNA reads TGTGCCAGCCAGCGGCAGACTGAAGCTTTCTTT. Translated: CASQRQTEAFF.

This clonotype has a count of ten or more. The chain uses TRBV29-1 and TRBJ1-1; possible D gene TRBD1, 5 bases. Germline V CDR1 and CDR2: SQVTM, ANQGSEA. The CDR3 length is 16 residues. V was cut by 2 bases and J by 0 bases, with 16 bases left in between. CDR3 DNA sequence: TGCAGCGTTGAACGGAAGGCAGGGATAGTGAACACTGAAGCTTTCTTT. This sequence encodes CSVERKAGIVNTEAFF.

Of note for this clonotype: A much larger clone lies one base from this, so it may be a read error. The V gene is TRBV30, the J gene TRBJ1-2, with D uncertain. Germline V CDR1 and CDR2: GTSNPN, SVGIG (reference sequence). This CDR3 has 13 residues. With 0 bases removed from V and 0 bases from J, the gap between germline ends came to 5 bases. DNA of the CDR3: TGTGCCTGGAGTGTTGAGGCTAACTATGGCTACACCTTC. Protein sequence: CAWSVEANYGYTF.